The 15 T cell receptor beta chains below come from one sample, sequenced in a study of blood T cell repertoires in COVID-19. TCRdb's copy holds only in-frame clones and misses some; the assay was immunoSEQ multiplex PCR. The sample consists of under 150,000 clones, 75% to 90% of them appearing once. Sequencing was carried out using PBMCs or T cells enriched from blood (not recorded which). All receptors come from a woman aged 45-65 years who had recovered from COVID-19.

V and J are TRBV7-9 and TRBJ2-1, with 11 bases matching TRBD2. Germline V gene data show CDR1 as SEHNR and CDR2 as FQNEAQ (reference sequence). V lost 3 bases to trimming and J lost 4 bases; unmatched junction nucleotides: 5. The CDR3 loop spans 16 amino acids. CDR3 coding DNA: TGTGCCAGCAGCTTTCGGCTAGCGGGGGGATACAATGAGCAGTTCTTC. Translating it yields CASSFRLAGGYNEQFF.

The chain links TRBV24-1 to TRBJ1-4, with 9 positions matching TRBD1. This CDR3 has 16 amino acids. J lost 4 bases, V lost 3 bases, and 5 bases had no gene match. Germline V gene sequence: CDR1 KGHDR, CDR2 SFDVKD. CDR3 nucleotide sequence: TGTGCCACCAGTGATGGGACAGGGAGGGGTAATGAAAAACTGTTTTTT. Its translation: CATSDGTGRGNEKLFF.

The rearrangement links TRBV7-9 to TRBJ2-2, with unresolved D. V was cut by 5 bases and J by 0 bases, with 10 bases left in between. The V gene's germline CDR1 is SEHNR and CDR2 FQNEAQ (reference sequence). This CDR3 is built from 15 residues. The CDR3 sequence: CASSPETPNTGELFF. The CDR3 bases are TGTGCCAGCAGCCCCGAGACACCGAACACCGGGGAGCTGTTTTTT.

This chain joins TRBV6-5 and TRBJ1-1; D is uncertain. The germline V gene encodes CDR1 MNHEY and CDR2 SVGAGI. Trimming left V 1 base short and J 4 bases short, with 16 bases between. This CDR3 has 16 amino acids. In DNA form, the CDR3 reads TGTGCCAGCAGTTACTATTCCTCGGTGGGAGGCACTGAAGCTTTCTTT. This codes for CASSYYSSVGGTEAFF.

Only one count was recorded for this clone. The chain is built from TRBV5-1 and TRBJ2-7, with 10 bases identical to TRBD2. Germline V gene data show CDR1 as SGHRS and CDR2 as YFSETQ. The CDR3 extends over 14 amino acids. The V and J ends lost 2 bases and 2 bases, in that order; junction bases with no gene match: 1. The CDR3 DNA reads TGCGCCAGCAGCTTAACTAGCGGGACCTACGAGCAGTACTTC. Its protein is CASSLTSGTYEQYF.

The chain employs TRBV7-2 and TRBJ2-7, with D hard to call. Germline CDR1 and CDR2: SGHTA and FQGNSA. Trimming pared 1 base from V and 0 bases from J, leaving 10 bases between. The CDR3 covers 15 residues. CDR3 loop: CASSLDLAVSYEQYF. Written as DNA, the CDR3 is TGTGCCAGCAGCTTAGATTTGGCGGTCTCCTACGAGCAGTACTTC.

This clone was seen only a few times. The chain is built from TRBV5-1 and TRBJ2-7; D unclear. The germline V and J ends were trimmed by 0 bases and 5 bases, with 6 bases remaining between them. The germline V gene has CDR1 SGHRS and CDR2 YFSETQ. This CDR3 has 12 amino acids. The CDR3 nucleotides are TGCGCCAGCAGCTTGGGGGCCAACGAGCAGTACTTC. It encodes CASSLGANEQYF. The whole variable domain, remainder taken from reference TRBV5-1 and TRBJ2-7, is KAGVTQTPRYLIKTRGQQVTLSCSPISGHRSVSWYQQTPGQGLQFLFEYFSETQRNKGNFPGRFSGRQFSNSRSEMNVSTLELGDSALYLCASSLGANEQYFGPGTRLTVT.

The chain joins TRBV3-1 (or the pseudogene TRBV3-2) to TRBJ2-5, with 12 nucleotides matching TRBD2. The CDR3 runs to 19 residues. Germline CDR1 reads LGHDT; CDR2 reads YNNKEL (reference sequence). V dropped 0 bases and J dropped 1; count of bases not matched to a gene: 9. The CDR3: CASSQDYRLAGALQETQYF. For the CDR3, the DNA is TGTGCCAGCAGCCAAGATTATCGACTAGCGGGGGCCCTCCAAGAGACCCAGTACTTC.

The rearrangement joins TRBV15 to TRBJ2-5, with TRBD2 identical over 14 bases. CDR3 size: 16 residues. Germline V lookup: CDR1 LNHNV, CDR2 YYDKDF (reference sequence). Germline trimming cut 2 bases from V and 5 bases from J; bases unmatched to any gene: 4. DNA of the CDR3: TGTGCCACCAGCAGAACACGACTAGCGGGGGGGGAGACCCAGTACTTC. Protein: CATSRTRLAGGETQYF.

The genes are TRBV18 and TRBJ1-3; D may be TRBD1 (5 bases). CDR3 size: 16 residues. With 4 bases removed from V and 0 bases from J, the gap between germline ends came to 13 bases. From germline, CDR1 is KGHSH and CDR2 LQKENI. CDR3: CASSLTQESSGNTIYF. CDR3 in DNA: TGTGCCAGCTCACTTACACAGGAGAGCTCTGGAAACACCATATATTTT.

As for this clone: The junction differs from germline at one of its ends, possibly a read error. This chain uses TRBV10-2 with TRBJ2-5, with D possibly being TRBD2 (7 bases). Germline V lookup: CDR1 WSHSY, CDR2 SAAADI. CDR3 length: 13 residues. CDR3 sequence reads: CASSESRGTTLNF. CDR3 DNA sequence: TGCGCCAGCAGTGAGTCGAGGGGGACTACTCTTAACTTC.

In this sample, this clone turned up once. This chain joins TRBV5-4 and TRBJ2-4, with 7 bases identical to TRBD1. CDR1 is SGHNT and CDR2 is YYREEE in the germline V gene (reference sequence). V trimming: 4 bases; J trimming: 3 bases; junction bases outside the gene matches: 7. The CDR3 length is 15 residues. As DNA, the CDR3 is TGTGCCAGCAGCGAACGCCGGGACAGCAAAAACATTCAGTACTTC. The encoded protein is CASSERRDSKNIQYF.

The V and J genes are TRBV2 and TRBJ1-5, with 7 positions matching TRBD1. The V segment lost 4 bases and the J segment 4 bases; nucleotides outside the gene matches: 7. CDR3 length: 15 amino acids. Germline V CDR1 and CDR2: SNHLY, FYNNEI. This CDR3 reads CASSGGRTGNQPQHF. DNA of the CDR3: TGTGCCAGCAGTGGGGGGCGGACAGGAAATCAGCCCCAGCATTTT.

The J gene is TRBJ2-1, the V gene TRBV18, with D unresolved. Trimming left V 3 bases short and J 8 bases short, with 5 bases between. Germline V gene data show CDR1 as KGHSH and CDR2 as LQKENI. This CDR3 spans 11 amino acids. CDR3 coding DNA: TGTGCCAGCTCACCGGAGTATGAGCAGTTCTTC. It yields the protein CASSPEYEQFF.

The rearrangement links TRBV25-1 to TRBJ2-7, with 7 bases lining up with TRBD1. This CDR3 comprises 14 residues. In germline, CDR1 is MGHDK, CDR2 SYGVNS. J lost 2 bases, V lost 8 bases, and 9 bases had no gene match. CDR3 sequence reads: CASQWTGRTYEQYF. The CDR3 region has the DNA TGTGCCAGCCAGTGGACAGGAAGAACCTACGAGCAGTACTTC.